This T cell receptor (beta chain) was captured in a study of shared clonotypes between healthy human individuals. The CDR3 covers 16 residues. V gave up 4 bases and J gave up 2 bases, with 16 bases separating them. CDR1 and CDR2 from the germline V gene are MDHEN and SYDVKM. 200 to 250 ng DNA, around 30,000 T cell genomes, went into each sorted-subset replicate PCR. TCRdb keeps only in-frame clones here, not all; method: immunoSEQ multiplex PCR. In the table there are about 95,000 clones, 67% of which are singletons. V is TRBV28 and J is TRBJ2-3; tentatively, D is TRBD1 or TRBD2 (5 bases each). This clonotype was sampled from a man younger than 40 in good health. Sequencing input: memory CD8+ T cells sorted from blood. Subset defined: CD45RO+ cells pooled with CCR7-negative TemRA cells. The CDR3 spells CASSSPGRSTTDTQYF. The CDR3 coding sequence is TGTGCCAGCAGTTCACCGGGACGGTCCACCACAGATACGCAGTATTTT.